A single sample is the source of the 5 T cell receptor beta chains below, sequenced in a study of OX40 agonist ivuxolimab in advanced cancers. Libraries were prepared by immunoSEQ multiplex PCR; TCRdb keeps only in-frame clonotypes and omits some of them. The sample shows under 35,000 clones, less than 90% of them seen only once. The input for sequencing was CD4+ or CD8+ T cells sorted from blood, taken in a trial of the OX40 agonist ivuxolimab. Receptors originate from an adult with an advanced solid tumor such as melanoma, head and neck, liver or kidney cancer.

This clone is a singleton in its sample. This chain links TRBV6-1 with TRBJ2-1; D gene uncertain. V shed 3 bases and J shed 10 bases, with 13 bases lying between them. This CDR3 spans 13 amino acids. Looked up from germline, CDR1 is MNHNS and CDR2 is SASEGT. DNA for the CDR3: TGTGCCAGCAGTGACACTGAAGGGCGGGAGCAGTTCTTC. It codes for CASSDTEGREQFF.

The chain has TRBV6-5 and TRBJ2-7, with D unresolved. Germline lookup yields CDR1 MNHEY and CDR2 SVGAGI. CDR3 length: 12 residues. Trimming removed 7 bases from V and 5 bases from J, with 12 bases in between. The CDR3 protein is CASTAPSDEQYF. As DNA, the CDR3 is TGTGCCAGCACGGCCCCATCCGACGAGCAGTACTTC.

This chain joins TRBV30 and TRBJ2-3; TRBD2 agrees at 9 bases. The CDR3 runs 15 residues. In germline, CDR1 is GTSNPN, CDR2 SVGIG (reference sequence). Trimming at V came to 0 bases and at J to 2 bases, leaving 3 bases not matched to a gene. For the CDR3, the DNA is TGTGCCTGGAGTGTGACTAGCGGTTACACAGATACGCAGTATTTT. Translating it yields CAWSVTSGYTDTQYF.

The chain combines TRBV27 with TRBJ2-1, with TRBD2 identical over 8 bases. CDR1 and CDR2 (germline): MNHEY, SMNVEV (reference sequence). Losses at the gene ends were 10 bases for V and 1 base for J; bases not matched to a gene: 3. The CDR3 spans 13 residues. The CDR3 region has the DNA TGTGCCACCGGACTAGCTTCCTACAATGAGCAGTTCTTC. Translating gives CATGLASYNEQFF.

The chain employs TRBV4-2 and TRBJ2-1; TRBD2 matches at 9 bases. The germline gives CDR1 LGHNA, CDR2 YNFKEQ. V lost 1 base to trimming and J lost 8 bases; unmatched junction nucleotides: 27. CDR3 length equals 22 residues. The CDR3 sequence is CASSQVFKVAGVSSDIGDEQFF. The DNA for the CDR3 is TGTGCCAGCAGCCAAGTCTTTAAGGTAGCGGGAGTTTCCAGTGATATCGGCGATGAGCAGTTCTTC.